This T cell receptor (beta chain) was sequenced during a study of blood T cell repertoires in COVID-19. Profiled with immunoSEQ multiplex PCR; TCRdb holds only in-frame clones, not every one. In the table there are roughly 400,000 clones, nearly 90% of which are singletons. This receptor was taken from a woman younger than 35 who had been exposed to COVID-19. The source material was PBMCs or T cells enriched from blood (not recorded which).

The CDR3 sequence: CASSPGLTYEQYF. The CDR3 DNA sequence: TGTGCCAGTTCGCCGGGACTCACCTACGAGCAGTACTTC. This chain links TRBV19 with TRBJ2-7; a possible D gene is TRBD2 (6 bases). The CDR3 spans 13 residues. Germline lookup yields CDR1 LNHDA and CDR2 SQIVND (reference sequence). Trimming pared 8 bases from V and 2 bases from J, leaving 13 bases between.